This T cell receptor (beta chain) was captured by sequencing in a study of T cells after yellow fever vaccination. This clonotype came up a few times. Germline V lookup: CDR1 MGHRA, CDR2 YSYEKL. The CDR3 is 16 amino acids. V dropped 0 bases and J dropped 2 bases, with 11 bases sitting between them. TCRdb processed the 5' RACE reads anew with MiXCR; each CDR3 protein has one entry. The data show approximately 90,000 distinct CDR3 sequences, with approximately 6.3% seen just once and about two fifths held by the top ten. This TCR was recovered from a man between 18 and 29 years old who received the YFV17D yellow fever vaccine. This rearrangement joins TRBV4-1 to TRBJ2-1; a weak D match, TRBD2 (5 bases). The sequencing used CD8+ T cells sorted from PBMCs, collected 10 days after the yellow fever booster vaccination. CDR3 in DNA: TGCGCCAGCAGCCAAGAAGAGCGGACTGCCTACAATGAGCAGTTCTTC. Translation gives CASSQEERTAYNEQFF.